This T cell receptor (beta chain) was sequenced during a study of T cells in tumors after PD-1 blockade. Study details: No patient had prior checkpoint blockade, systemic immunosuppression, or radiotherapy within 4 weeks. Treatment was either pembrolizumab 200 mg every 3 weeks or cemiplimab 350 mg every 2 weeks. Mean per blood sample: 113,528 templates (24,679-257,772), 36,536 unique clonotypes.

Study-level points and caveats: Blood contained about 45% of the tumor's TCR clonotypes.

TCRdb keeps only in-frame clones here, not all; method: immunoSEQ multiplex PCR. Of 45,000 to 50,000 clones in the sample, approximately 80% are singletons; the top ten hold 8.5% to 9%. On this clone itself: Antigen unknown.

This TCR derives from a human donor with advanced basal cell or squamous cell carcinoma (not recorded which). Sequenced material: PBMCs, taken before anti-PD-1 therapy.

The CDR3 DNA sequence: TGCAGCGTTGGAGGGGGATTAAACAATGAGCAGTTCTTC. Translating gives CSVGGGLNNEQFF. The chain uses TRBV29-1 and TRBJ2-1; weak D call: TRBD1 (6 bases). The V end lost 4 bases, the J end lost 5 bases, and 12 bases lay between the germline ends. There are 13 residues in the CDR3. Germline CDR1 and CDR2: SQVTM and ANQGSEA.